Listed below are T cell receptor beta chains from one sample, sequenced in a study of early T cells in non-severe SARS-CoV-2 infection. TCRdb ran MiXCR on the 5' RACE reads and lists one entry per CDR3 protein. The sample contains around 62,000 distinct CDR3 sequences, 12% of which appear only once. The sequenced sample consisted of whole blood. Receptors originate from an adult who was a healthcare worker with PCR-confirmed SARS-CoV-2 infection or an uninfected control (not recorded which). Both conserved end residues are part of each CDR3. D genes are given only for firm matches. A clone size is listed for some rows: how often the clone was seen (once, few, many), or a class if it is expanded.

d_gene,abundance,v_gene,j_gene,CDR3nt,CDR3aa
NA,few,TRBV29-1,TRBJ2-5,TGCAGCGTTGCGTCAGGGATAGAGACCCAGTACTTC,CSVASGIETQYF
NA,few,TRBV29-1,TRBJ2-1,TGCAGCGTTGAAGGGACCCTACACAATGAGCAGTTCTTC,CSVEGTLHNEQFF
TRBD1,NA,TRBV24-1,TRBJ2-1,TGTGCCACCAGTGAACCCACCGGGACAGGGGACCATGAGCAGTTCTTC,CATSEPTGTGDHEQFF
TRBD1,many,TRBV20-1,TRBJ2-7,TGCAGTGCTAGCTCCACCTGGACAGGGTTATACGAGCAGTACTTC,CSASSTWTGLYEQYF
TRBD2,NA,TRBV29-1,TRBJ2-1,TGCAGCGTTACTAGCGAACTACGTCATCATGAGCAGTTCTTC,CSVTSELRHHEQFF
NA,many,TRBV24-1,TRBJ2-3,TGTGCCACCAGTGATCGAGTATCCCGCACAGATACGCAGTATTTT,CATSDRVSRTDTQYF
NA,many,TRBV30,TRBJ1-1,TGTGCCTGGAGTTATACAGGGTTCGAAGCTTTCTTT,CAWSYTGFEAFF
NA,many,TRBV14,TRBJ2-5,TGTGCCAGCAGCCCCCGGACGATGTACCAAGAGACCCAGTACTTC,CASSPRTMYQETQYF
TRBD2,NA,TRBV29-1,TRBJ2-3,TGCAGCGTTGGGGGGACTAGCGGGAAAGCAGATACGCAGTATTTT,CSVGGTSGKADTQYF
TRBD1,few,TRBV5-1,TRBJ2-1,TGCGCCAGCAGCACCCGGGACAGGGTCCACAATGAGCAGTTCTTC,CASSTRDRVHNEQFF
NA,many,TRBV2,TRBJ2-3,TGTGCCAGCAGTGCCCAGCCATCTGGGGATACGCAGTATTTT,CASSAQPSGDTQYF
NA,many,TRBV19,TRBJ2-1,TGTGCCAGTAGTATCGCCGGGTCGGGGGAGCAGTTCTTC,CASSIAGSGEQFF
NA,NA,TRBV6-1,TRBJ1-4,TGTGCCAGCAGTGAACCAGGGAATGCTGAAAAACTGTTTTTT,CASSEPGNAEKLFF
TRBD2,few,TRBV3-1,TRBJ2-3,TGTGTCAGCAGCCAAGGTAGCGGGGGCACAGATACGCAGTATTTT,CVSSQGSGGTDTQYF
TRBD1,few,TRBV6-6,TRBJ1-6,TGTGCCAGCACCCATCAATTTTCAGGGGGTTCCTATAATTCACCCCTCCACTTT,CASTHQFSGGSYNSPLHF
NA,few,TRBV6-4,TRBJ2-1,TGTGCCAGCAGTGGGATCCTAGGGACCCTAGTTAATGAGCAGTTCTTC,CASSGILGTLVNEQFF
NA,few,TRBV10-1,TRBJ2-7,TGCGCCAGCAGTGATTATTCGGTACTCGGTCGTGTCCACGAGCAGTACTTC,CASSDYSVLGRVHEQYF
NA,few,TRBV29-1,TRBJ2-5,TGCAGCGTTGTTAAGCGGAAGGAGACCCAGTACTTC,CSVVKRKETQYF
TRBD2,many,TRBV19,TRBJ2-1,TGTGCCAGTAGTATCCGAGGCGGGGGTACGAATGAGCAGTTCTTC,CASSIRGGGTNEQFF
TRBD2,many,TRBV2,TRBJ2-1,TGTGCCAGCAGGGCTAGCGGGAGGGCGGAGCAGTTCTTC,CASRASGRAEQFF
NA,NA,TRBV6-1,TRBJ1-5,TGTGCCAGCAGTGAATTACGGGGCTACGGGCCCCAGCATTTT,CASSELRGYGPQHF
TRBD2,many,TRBV7-9,TRBJ2-7,TGTGCCAGCAGCCCCCGTAGGACTAGTTTTAACGAGCAGTACTTC,CASSPRRTSFNEQYF
NA,few,TRBV21-1,TRBJ2-7,TGTGCCAGCAGCCCCCCAGGACTAGCGGGAAAGTACGAGCAGTACTTC,CASSPPGLAGKYEQYF
TRBD2,few,TRBV6-6,TRBJ2-3,TGTGCCAGCAGGCCCACTAGCGGGAGCACAGATACGCAGTATTTT,CASRPTSGSTDTQYF
NA,NA,TRBV20-1,TRBJ2-3,TGCAGTGCTAGAGCAGGGCCAACAGATACGCAGTATTTT,CSARAGPTDTQYF
TRBD2,NA,TRBV5-1,TRBJ2-5,TGCGCCAGCAGCGGGGGACTAGCGGGATTGAGGTACCAAGAGACCCAGTACTTC,CASSGGLAGLRYQETQYF
TRBD2,few,TRBV7-6,TRBJ2-7,TGTGCCAGCAGCCTCCGGAGCGGGACCCCCTACGAGCAGTACTTC,CASSLRSGTPYEQYF
NA,NA,TRBV7-2,TRBJ2-3,TGTGCCAGCAGCTTAGGGGGACACACAGATACGCAGTATTTT,CASSLGGHTDTQYF
TRBD1,NA,TRBV6-5,TRBJ2-1,TGTGCCAGCTCTCCGACAGGGGTCCATACTTACAATGAGCAGTTCTTC,CASSPTGVHTYNEQFF
NA,many,TRBV14,TRBJ1-2,TGTGCCAGCAGCCAAGATTTTGGGACCGGTGGCTATGGCTACACCTTC,CASSQDFGTGGYGYTF
NA,few,TRBV28,TRBJ2-1,TGTGCCAGCAGGGCGGGGCCCCTACGGAATGAGCAGTTCTTC,CASRAGPLRNEQFF
TRBD1,many,TRBV9,TRBJ2-2,TGTGCCAGCAGGAGACAGGGGACCGGGGAGCTGTTTTTT,CASRRQGTGELFF
NA,many,TRBV20-1,TRBJ2-7,TGCAGTGCTAGTGGGCCAAACCCCTACGAGCAGTACTTC,CSASGPNPYEQYF
NA,many,TRBV29-1,TRBJ1-1,TGCAGCGTTCCCGAGGGGGGGGCGGCTTTCTTT,CSVPEGGAAFF
NA,many,TRBV7-6,TRBJ1-1,TGTGCCAGCAGCCCCTCCCCTGACAGGCGAGATACTGAAGCTTTCTTT,CASSPSPDRRDTEAFF
TRBD1,many,TRBV18,TRBJ1-5,TGTGCCAGCTCACAGGACAGGGGCAATCAGCCCCAGCATTTT,CASSQDRGNQPQHF
TRBD1,many,TRBV2,TRBJ2-1,TGTGCCAGCAGTCCATGGACAGGGGGCTACAATGAGCAGTTCTTC,CASSPWTGGYNEQFF
TRBD2,few,TRBV4-2,TRBJ2-1,TGTGCCAGCGCCCCTCTAGCGGGAGGGGACAATGAGCAGTTCTTC,CASAPLAGGDNEQFF
NA,many,TRBV4-1,TRBJ1-1,TGCGCCAGCAGCCAAGGATCAGTAATCACTGAAGCTTTCTTT,CASSQGSVITEAFF
TRBD2,many,TRBV29-1,TRBJ2-1,TGCAGCGTTGGGGGGGAAGCGGGAGCCCGCTCCTACAATGAGCAGTTCTTC,CSVGGEAGARSYNEQFF
NA,many,TRBV18,TRBJ1-1,TGTGCCAGCTCACCACCGGGTGGAAGGAGGAACACTGAAGCTTTCTTT,CASSPPGGRRNTEAFF
NA,many,TRBV20-1,TRBJ2-7,TGCAGTGCCACTGATACCGGGACACCCAGCTACGAGCAGTACTTC,CSATDTGTPSYEQYF
NA,few,TRBV19,TRBJ1-1,TGTGCCAGTAAAAGTGGCAGGCAGGGATCGTACACTGAAGCTTTCTTT,CASKSGRQGSYTEAFF
TRBD1,few,TRBV5-4,TRBJ1-2,TGTGCCAGCAGCCACGATCCTAACAGGGGGGGCGGCTACACCTTC,CASSHDPNRGGGYTF
NA,NA,TRBV11-2,TRBJ2-4,TGTGCCAGCACCCCCGGAGGAGAAGGGTTGGGAAACATTCAGTACTTC,CASTPGGEGLGNIQYF
TRBD2,many,TRBV28,TRBJ2-3,TGTGCCAGCAAGGCGGGAGGGGCGGGAGATACGCAGTATTTT,CASKAGGAGDTQYF
NA,few,TRBV11-1,TRBJ2-7,TGTGCCAGCAGCCCGGGGCTGACCTACGAGCAGTACTTC,CASSPGLTYEQYF
NA,few,TRBV12-3/TRBV12-4,TRBJ1-1,TGTGCCAGCAGTTTTAGAGAGAACACTGAAGCTTTCTTT,CASSFRENTEAFF
NA,NA,TRBV25-1,TRBJ1-2,TGTGCCAGCAGGTTCGCCGGGGACCCTTATGGCTACACCTTC,CASRFAGDPYGYTF
NA,many,TRBV7-6,TRBJ2-5,TGTGCCAGCAGCTTAATATCCGAAGGGGAGACCCAGTACTTC,CASSLISEGETQYF
NA,many,TRBV29-1,TRBJ2-4,TGCAGCGGAGACGAACAGGGTTCGGACATTCAGTACTTC,CSGDEQGSDIQYF
NA,many,TRBV11-2,TRBJ1-1,TGTGCCAGCAGGCGCTCCCAGGGGAGGAACACTGAAGCTTTCTTT,CASRRSQGRNTEAFF
TRBD1,NA,TRBV27,TRBJ1-3,TGTGCCAGCAGTTTAAGTGGACAGGATCGCCCTGGAAACACCATATATTTT,CASSLSGQDRPGNTIYF
NA,many,TRBV21-1,TRBJ2-1,NA,CAGREYPCRYNEQFF
NA,few,TRBV30,TRBJ2-6,TGTGCCTGGAGTGGGACCGGAGGGGCCAACGTCCTGACTTTC,CAWSGTGGANVLTF